The clone carrying this TCR delta chain was observed a handful of times. Its specificity is unknown. The template was reverse-transcribed extracted RNA. CDR3 amplicons came from multiplex PCR with pooled V-gene forward and constant-region reverse primers. TCRdb fed the multiplex PCR reads into CATT to redo clone calling. This table has more than 50,000 delta-chain clones, more than 15% appearing once. The data are from a study of Vδ1+ human thymocytes. Study-level findings and limits: Unexpected Vdelta2 sequences could cause misinterpretation of bulk repertoire data. Thymic TRG and TRD repertoires appeared highly polyclonal. Thymic delta-chain repertoires held roughly 20% Vdelta2 sequences and few Vdelta3, despite high sort purity.

After alphabeta T cell depletion, CD3+ Vdelta1+ Vdelta2- thymocytes were sorted. Sorted Vdelta1+ thymocytes were roughly 98% to 99.6% pure. V lost 8 bases, J lost 0 bases, and 11 bases stayed unmatched. The CDR3 is 16 residues long. Germline assignment: CDR1 GEAIGNYY and CDR2 EKD. The sample was Vdelta1+ gamma-delta thymocytes from the thymus. The subset denotes: FACS-sorted CD3+ TCRalphabeta- TCRVdelta1+ TCRVdelta2- thymocytes. This clonotype originated in a boy under two years old who had congenital heart surgery. The V and J genes are TRDV2 and TRDJ1, with 10 bases matching TRDD3. The CDR3 DNA reads TGTGCCTCAAAGTACTGGGGGATTAGATACACCGATAAACTCATCTTT. Translated: CASKYWGIRYTDKLIF.